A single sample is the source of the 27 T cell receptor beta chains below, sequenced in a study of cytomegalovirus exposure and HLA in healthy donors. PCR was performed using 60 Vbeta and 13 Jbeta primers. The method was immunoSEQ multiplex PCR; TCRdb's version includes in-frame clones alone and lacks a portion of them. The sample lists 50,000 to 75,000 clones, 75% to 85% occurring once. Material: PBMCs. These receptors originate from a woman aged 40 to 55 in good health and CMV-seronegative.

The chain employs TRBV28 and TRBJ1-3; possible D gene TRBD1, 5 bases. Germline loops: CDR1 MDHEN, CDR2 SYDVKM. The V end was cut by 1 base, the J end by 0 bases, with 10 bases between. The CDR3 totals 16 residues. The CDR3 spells CASSLYRGSSGNTIYF. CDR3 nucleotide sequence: TGTGCCAGCAGTTTATACCGGGGGAGCTCTGGAAACACCATATATTTT.

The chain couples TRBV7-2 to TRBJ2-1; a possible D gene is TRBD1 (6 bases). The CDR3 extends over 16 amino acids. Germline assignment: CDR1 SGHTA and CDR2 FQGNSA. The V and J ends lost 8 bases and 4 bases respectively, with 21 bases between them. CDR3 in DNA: TGTGCCAGCGGTAGTCACTCAGGGGATTGGTACAATGAGCAGTTCTTC. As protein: CASGSHSGDWYNEQFF. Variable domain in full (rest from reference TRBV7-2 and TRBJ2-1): GAGVSQSPSNKVTEKGKDVELRCDPISGHTALYWYRQSLGQGLEFLIYFQGNSAPDKSGLPSDRFSAERTGGSVSTLTIQRTQQEDSAVYLCASGSHSGDWYNEQFFGPGTRLTVL.

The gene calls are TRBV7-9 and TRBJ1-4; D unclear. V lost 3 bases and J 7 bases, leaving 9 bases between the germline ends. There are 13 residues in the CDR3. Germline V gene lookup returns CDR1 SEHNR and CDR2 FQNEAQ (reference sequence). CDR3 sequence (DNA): TGTGCCAGCAGCTTGTCCAGTCGTGAAAAACTGTTTTTT. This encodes CASSLSSREKLFF.

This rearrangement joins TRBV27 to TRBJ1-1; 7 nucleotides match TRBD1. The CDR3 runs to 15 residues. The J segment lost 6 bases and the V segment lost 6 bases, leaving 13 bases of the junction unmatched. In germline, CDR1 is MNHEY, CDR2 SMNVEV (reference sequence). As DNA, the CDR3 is TGTGCCAGCAGCGACCGACAGGGTATGCGGGCTGAAGCTTTCTTT. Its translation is CASSDRQGMRAEAFF.

Written as DNA, the CDR3 is TGCGCCAGCAGCGCCGCGGGGACTAGCCACACCGGGGAGCTGTTTTTT. Its protein product is CASSAAGTSHTGELFF. The chain links TRBV5-1 to TRBJ2-2; 9 bases are shared with TRBD2. Trimming took 4 bases from V and 3 from J; bases not matched to a gene: 7. The CDR3 is 16 amino acids. CDR1 is SGHRS and CDR2 is YFSETQ in the germline V gene.

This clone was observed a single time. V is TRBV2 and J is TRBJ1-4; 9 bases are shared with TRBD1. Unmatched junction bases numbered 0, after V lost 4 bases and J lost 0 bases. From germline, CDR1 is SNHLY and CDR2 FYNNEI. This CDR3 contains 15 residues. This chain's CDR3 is CASSGQGATNEKLFF. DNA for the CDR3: TGTGCCAGCAGTGGACAGGGGGCAACTAATGAAAAACTGTTTTTT.

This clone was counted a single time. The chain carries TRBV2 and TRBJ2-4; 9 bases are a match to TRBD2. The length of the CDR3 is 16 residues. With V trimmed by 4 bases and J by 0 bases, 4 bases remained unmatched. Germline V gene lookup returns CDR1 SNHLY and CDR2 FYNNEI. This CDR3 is CASSVGTSLAKNIQYF. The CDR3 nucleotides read TGTGCCAGCAGTGTAGGGACTAGCCTAGCCAAAAACATTCAGTACTTC.

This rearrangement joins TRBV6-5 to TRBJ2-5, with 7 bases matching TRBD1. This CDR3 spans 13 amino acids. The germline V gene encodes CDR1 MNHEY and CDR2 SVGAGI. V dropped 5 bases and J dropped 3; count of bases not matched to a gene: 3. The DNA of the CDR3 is TGTGCCAGCAGTCCAGGGACAGAAGAGACCCAGTACTTC. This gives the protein CASSPGTEETQYF.

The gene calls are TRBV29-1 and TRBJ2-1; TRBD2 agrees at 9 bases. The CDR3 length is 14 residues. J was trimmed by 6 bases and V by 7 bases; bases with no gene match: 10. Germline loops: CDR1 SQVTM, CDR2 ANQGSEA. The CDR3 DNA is TGCAGCGGGTTAGCGGGAGTCTCTGGCAATGAGCAGTTCTTC. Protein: CSGLAGVSGNEQFF.

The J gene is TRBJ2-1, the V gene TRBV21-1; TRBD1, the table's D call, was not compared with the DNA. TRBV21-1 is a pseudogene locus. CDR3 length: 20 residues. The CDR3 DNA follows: TGTGCCAGCAGCAGTCCCGGGACAGGGGCCATGTGGTTAAGACACAATGAGCAGTTCTTC. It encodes CASSSPGTGAMWLRHNEQFF.

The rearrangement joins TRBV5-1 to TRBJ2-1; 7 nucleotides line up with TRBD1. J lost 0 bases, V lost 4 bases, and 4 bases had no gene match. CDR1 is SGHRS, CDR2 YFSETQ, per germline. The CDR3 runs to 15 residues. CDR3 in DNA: TGCGCCAGCAGCCGGGGACAGAACTCCTACAATGAGCAGTTCTTC. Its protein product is CASSRGQNSYNEQFF.

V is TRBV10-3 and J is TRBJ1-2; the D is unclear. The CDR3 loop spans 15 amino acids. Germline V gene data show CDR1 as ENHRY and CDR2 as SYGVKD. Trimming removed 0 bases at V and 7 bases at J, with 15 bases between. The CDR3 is CAISESIQAGRGYTF. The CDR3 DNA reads TGTGCCATCAGTGAGTCGATTCAGGCTGGCCGTGGCTACACCTTC.

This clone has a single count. In nucleotides, the CDR3 is TGCAGCGTCGCCCCACTTAGTGACACCGGGGAGCTGTTTTTT. It codes for CSVAPLSDTGELFF. The chain carries TRBV29-1 and TRBJ2-2; D is ambiguous. Deletions cut 6 bases from V and 3 bases from J, with 14 bases between. Germline CDR1 and CDR2: SQVTM and ANQGSEA. The length of the CDR3 is 14 residues.

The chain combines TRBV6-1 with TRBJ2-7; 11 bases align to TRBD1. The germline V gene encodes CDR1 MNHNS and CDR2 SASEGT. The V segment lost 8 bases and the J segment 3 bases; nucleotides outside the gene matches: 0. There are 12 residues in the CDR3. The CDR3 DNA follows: TGTGCCAGCGGGACAGGGGGCTACGAGCAGTACTTC. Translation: CASGTGGYEQYF.

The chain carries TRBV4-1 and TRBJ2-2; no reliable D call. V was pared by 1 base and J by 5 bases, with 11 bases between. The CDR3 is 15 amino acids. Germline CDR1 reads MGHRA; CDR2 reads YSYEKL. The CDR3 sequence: CASSQVPASTGELFF. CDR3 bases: TGCGCCAGCAGCCAAGTTCCAGCGTCGACCGGGGAGCTGTTTTTT.

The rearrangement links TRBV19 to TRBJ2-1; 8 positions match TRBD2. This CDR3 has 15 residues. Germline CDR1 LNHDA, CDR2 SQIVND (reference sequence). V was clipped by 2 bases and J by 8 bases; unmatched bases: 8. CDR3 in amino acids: CASSISAGAGDEQFF. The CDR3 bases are TGTGCCAGTAGTATATCAGCGGGGGCCGGCGATGAGCAGTTCTTC.

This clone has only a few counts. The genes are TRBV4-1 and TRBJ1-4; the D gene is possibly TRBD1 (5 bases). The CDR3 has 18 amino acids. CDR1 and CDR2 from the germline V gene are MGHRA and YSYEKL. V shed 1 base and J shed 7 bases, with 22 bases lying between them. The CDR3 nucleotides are TGCGCCAGCAGCCAAGTTCGGGGGACTTGGGCAGGGTCTGAAAAACTGTTTTTT. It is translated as CASSQVRGTWAGSEKLFF.

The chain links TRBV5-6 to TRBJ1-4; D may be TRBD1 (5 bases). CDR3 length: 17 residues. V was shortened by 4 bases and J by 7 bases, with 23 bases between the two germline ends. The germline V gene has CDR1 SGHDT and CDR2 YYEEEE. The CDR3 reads CASSGMGEGGSVEKLFF. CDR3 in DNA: TGTGCCAGCAGCGGAATGGGGGAAGGAGGGTCTGTTGAAAAACTGTTTTTT.

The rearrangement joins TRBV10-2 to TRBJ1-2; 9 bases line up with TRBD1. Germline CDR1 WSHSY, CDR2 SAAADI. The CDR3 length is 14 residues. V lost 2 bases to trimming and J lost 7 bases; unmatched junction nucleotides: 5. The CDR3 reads CASSEPGQGSGYTF. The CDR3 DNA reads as TGCGCCAGCAGTGAGCCGGGACAGGGTTCTGGCTACACCTTC.

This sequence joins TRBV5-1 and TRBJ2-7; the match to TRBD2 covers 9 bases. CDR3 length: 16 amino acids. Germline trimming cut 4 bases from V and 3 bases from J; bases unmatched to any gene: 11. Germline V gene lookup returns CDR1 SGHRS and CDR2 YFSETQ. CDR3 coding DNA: TGCGCCAGCAGCCCTACCCGGACTAGCGAAGACTACGAGCAGTACTTC. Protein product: CASSPTRTSEDYEQYF.

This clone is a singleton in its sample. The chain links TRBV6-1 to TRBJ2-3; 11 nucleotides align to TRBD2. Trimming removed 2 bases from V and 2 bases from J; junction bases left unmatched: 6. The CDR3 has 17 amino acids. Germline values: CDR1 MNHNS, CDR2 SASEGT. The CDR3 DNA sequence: TGTGCCAGCAGTGAAACGCTAGCGGGAGGTCCCACAGATACGCAGTATTTT. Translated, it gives CASSETLAGGPTDTQYF.

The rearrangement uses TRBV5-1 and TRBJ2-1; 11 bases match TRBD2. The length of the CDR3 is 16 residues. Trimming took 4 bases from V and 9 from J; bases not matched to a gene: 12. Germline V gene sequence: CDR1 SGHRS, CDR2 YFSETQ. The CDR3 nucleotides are TGCGCCAGCAGCGCCTCCGGCACTAGCGGGAGAGGTGAGCAGTTCTTC. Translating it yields CASSASGTSGRGEQFF.

CDR3 nucleotides: TGTGCCAGCAGCTTAGCCGGACTAGCGGGAGTTGAGCAGTTCTTC. Protein sequence: CASSLAGLAGVEQFF. The rearrangement links TRBV11-2 to TRBJ2-1; 13 nucleotides align to TRBD2. The J segment lost 9 bases and the V segment lost 1 base, leaving 3 bases of the junction unmatched. The CDR3 runs 15 residues. The V gene's germline CDR1 is SGHAT and CDR2 FQNNGV.

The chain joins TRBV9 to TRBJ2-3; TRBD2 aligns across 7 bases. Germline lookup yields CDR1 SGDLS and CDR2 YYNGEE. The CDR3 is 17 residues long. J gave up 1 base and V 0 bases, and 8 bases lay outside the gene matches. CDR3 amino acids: CASSVARRAGGTDTQYF. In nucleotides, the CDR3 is TGTGCCAGCAGCGTAGCAAGGAGGGCGGGAGGCACAGATACGCAGTATTTT.

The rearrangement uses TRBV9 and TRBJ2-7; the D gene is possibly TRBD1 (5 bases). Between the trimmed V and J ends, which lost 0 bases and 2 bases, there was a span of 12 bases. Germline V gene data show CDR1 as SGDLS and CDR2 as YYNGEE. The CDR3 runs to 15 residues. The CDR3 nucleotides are TGTGCCAGCAGCGTAGATGGCAGGGCGACCTACGAGCAGTACTTC. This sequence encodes CASSVDGRATYEQYF. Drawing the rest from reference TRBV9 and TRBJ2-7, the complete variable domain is DSGVTQTPKHLITATGQRVTLRCSPRSGDLSVYWYQQSLDQGLQFLIQYYNGEERAKGNILERFSAQQFPDLHSELNLSSLELGDSALYFCASSVDGRATYEQYFGPGTRLTVT.

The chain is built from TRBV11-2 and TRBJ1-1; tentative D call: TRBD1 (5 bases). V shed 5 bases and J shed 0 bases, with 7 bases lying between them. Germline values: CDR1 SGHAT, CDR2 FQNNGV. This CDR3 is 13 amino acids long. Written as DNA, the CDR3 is TGTGCCAGCAGCACGACAGTGAACACTGAAGCTTTCTTT. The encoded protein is CASSTTVNTEAFF.

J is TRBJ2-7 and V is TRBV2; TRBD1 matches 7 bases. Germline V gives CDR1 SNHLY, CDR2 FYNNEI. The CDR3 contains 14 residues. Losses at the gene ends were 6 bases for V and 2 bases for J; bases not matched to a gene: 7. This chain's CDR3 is CASRKDQGAYEQYF. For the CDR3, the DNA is TGTGCCAGCAGGAAGGATCAGGGGGCCTACGAGCAGTACTTC.